Given below is one T cell receptor (beta chain) in context. This clone was found once. Its antigen is not yet known. No base quality values were provided; no much bigger clone lies one nucleotide off. The data originate from a study of blood T cell repertoires in COVID-19 (dated by TCRdb to the early 2020s). With regard to the full study: Collaborator samples came from the United States, Italy and Spain and covered acute and convalescent phases of COVID-19. The material from the prospective study consisted of cDNA or gDNA derived from T cells, B-cell-depleted T cells, or PBMCs. Deeply sampled blood TCRbeta repertoires from subjects exposed to, actively infected with, or recovered from COVID-19 were included in the dataset. The repertoires were released in a freely available public database meant as a resource for research on the immune response to SARS-CoV-2. The samples were drawn from the first 160 participants of the ongoing ImmuneRACE study and from over a thousand subjects provided by 6 global collaborators. Sample metadata almost always included a de-identified subject ID, COVID-19 status, age in years and sex. Where available, HLA class I and class II types were taken from metadata supplied by the sample provider and were not determined by assay-based typing. What the authors observed across the whole study: How much clinical and demographic metadata was included differed by source and by participant, and the metadata was provided uncurated.

TCRbeta CDR3 regions were amplified from genomic DNA by means of the immunoSEQ Assay, a bias-controlled multiplex PCR. From the authors' description of their analysis: The number of nucleated cells in each sample was estimated by amplification of reference gene primers within the assay. To quantify the absolute abundance of each unique TCRbeta CDR3 rearrangement, sequence reads were collapsed and filtered. Productive Simpson clonality was computed per sample as the square root of Simpson's diversity index over productive rearrangements. The immuneACCESS repertoire file appears here via TCRdb, limited to in-frame rearrangements. These files lack a portion of the clones; in checked studies, under half of the deficit traces to unresolved V genes, and the cause of the others is not known. V, J and clone size are those of that table, while D and trimming were read from the DNA. The sample contains approximately 150,000 clones, approximately 95% of them found a single time. 1.5% to 2.5% of the sample lies in the top ten.

Including the terminal cysteine and phenylalanine, the CDR3 comprises 15 residues. Kept here is only the CDR3 DNA, which spans 45 bases and is read in frame from base 1. V gives up 0 bases and J gives up 3 bases, and the segment between their germline ends measures 12 bases. Sequences SGDLS (CDR1) and YYNGEE (CDR2) are obtained from the germline V gene. One collaborating source in Seattle enrolled patients during active infection and followed them longitudinally through the course of disease. Each collaborating institution followed its own protocols to collect whole blood in K2EDTA tubes. For TCRbeta analysis, collaborators shipped samples as frozen whole blood, isolated PBMCs, or DNA extracted from either of those sample types.

The source of this sequence is a woman aged 60-75 years with COVID-19, enrolled during active disease. Sequencing was performed on peripheral blood. This chain joins TRBV9 to TRBJ1-2; TRBD1 might be the D gene, on 6 matching bases. Read as DNA, the sequence is TGTGCCAGCAGCGTAGTCCCGGACAGCCACTATGGCTACACCTTC. Its coded protein is CASSVVPDSHYGYTF.